This T cell receptor (beta chain) was recovered during a study of beta chain features in type 1 diabetes. Reverse transcription of all isolated RNA meant that expressed TCRB transcripts were sequenced. Clones were read by immunoSEQ multiplex PCR, and TCRdb kept only the in-frame ones, dropping some. The sample consists of 300,000 to 450,000 clones, roughly 12% of them appearing once. The sequenced sample was naive CD4+ T cells from blood. The TCR was taken from a man aged 18 to 30 in good health.

CDR3 nucleotides: TGTGCCTGGAGTGGGACAGGGGGGGGGTACGAGCAGTACTTC. It specifies CAWSGTGGGYEQYF. The chain joins TRBV30 to TRBJ2-7; TRBD1 matches at 10 bases. The germline V gene encodes CDR1 GTSNPN and CDR2 SVGIG (reference sequence). The CDR3 contains 14 residues. V lost 1 base, J lost 4 bases, and 4 bases stayed unmatched.